This T cell receptor beta chain was sequenced for a study of T cells in Graves' hyperthyroidism and ophthalmopathy (dated by TCRdb to the late 2010s). Context from the whole study: Peripheral blood was sampled at the time of initial diagnosis, prior to any treatment. To identify distinguishing TCR V-J signatures, a discovery cohort of 90 to 100 patients was used, comprising 43 with Graves' ophthalmopathy and 57 with stable Graves' hyperthyroidism. Prospective prediction of ophthalmopathy was tested in an independent validation cohort of fewer than 20 hyperthyroidism patients and 17 patients who later progressed to ophthalmopathy. The approximately 90 discovery patients were divided at random into training and test sets in a 7:3 ratio. The study also compared thyroid tissue and blood T-cell repertoires from 5 to 7 Graves' hyperthyroidism patients. Following sampling, methimazole starting at 30 mg daily was given to hyperthyroidism patients, and high-dose intravenous methylprednisolone was given to ophthalmopathy patients. According to the paper, TCR Vbeta CDR3 sequencing was carried out on about 140 peripheral blood samples, which came from about 45 ophthalmopathy, 80 or so hyperthyroidism and 17 progressor patients. Paper-wide results and their limitations: In cross-validation, a model built on a 13 V-J signature told ophthalmopathy apart from stable hyperthyroidism with approximately 90% sensitivity and roughly 81% specificity, and in testing the same model reached 80%/75%. Most expanded thyroid clonotypes (frequency above 0.001) were also detected in blood, a finding suggesting that blood repertoires may reflect thyroid immune responses. During validation, the model predicted progression to ophthalmopathy a median of about 5.9 months ahead of onset, with roughly 65% sensitivity and roughly 75% specificity. Sample size was not statistically predetermined, and investigators were not blinded to group allocation.

The sample holds many counts of this clonotype. This clone's antigen is unknown. Base qualities are not at hand, and no much larger clone is one base apart. A patient counted as having stable Graves' hyperthyroidism if no progression to ophthalmopathy occurred over 18 months of follow-up. Hyperthyroidism patients were newly diagnosed, had a disease duration of under 2 months, and were aged 18 to 65 years. Exclusion was applied to patients with uncontrolled infections, other autoimmune diseases, pregnancy or lactation. Diagnoses were established on the basis of clinical symptoms, serum thyroxine and TRAb, thyroid ultrasound, and orbital computed tomography. PBMCs were isolated from about 10 ml of fresh peripheral blood by Ficoll-Paque density gradient centrifugation. Total RNA was extracted with Trizol reagent, and quality was checked on an Agilent 2100 Bioanalyzer. Amplification of TCR beta CDR3 regions was carried out from RNA transcripts. A first-round RT-PCR of the TCR CDR3 used the HTBI primer set with the Qiagen OneStep RT-PCR kit. Libraries were constructed in a second round of multiplex PCR, after which size selection and purification were performed. The libraries were sequenced on an Illumina HiSeq2000 using paired-end 100 bp reads. Regarding the original processing steps: SOAPnuke was used to process the raw data, with reads discarded if the reads contained adapters or uncalled bases, had a mean Phred below 15, or lacked an exact constant-primer or identifier match. COPE v1.2.5 was used to merge the high-quality paired reads, and each unique nucleotide sequence was defined as a clonotype. MiTCR v1.1 was used to align clonotypes to the IMGT TRBV, TRBD and TRBJ reference segments. Analysis was restricted to V-J combinations with a frequency above 0.0001, which covered about 99% of repertoires. The TCS score was defined as F50 (clonal expansion) divided by E x V (chaos), with BLOSUM62-based TCRdist calculated between CDR3 peptides within each V-J. Welch's t-statistics and random forest reduced 514 V-J features to 10 to 15, which were used in a naive Bayes classifier (R e1071). Using fastp trimming at Q25 and MiXCR clonotype assembly, TCRdb reanalyzed the public sequencing data and kept in-frame beta chains. Entries are consolidated by CDR3 protein sequence, retaining the most common genes and DNA. The authors' filters were not applied to this entry. The sample table holds a few hundred thousand distinct CDR3 sequences, of which 15% to 19% were seen once. In total, the top ten clones hold 13% to 15% of the sample.

This clonotype was obtained from a woman in her late teens or twenties with Graves' hyperthyroidism. The specimen was blood.

CDR3 reads: CASSEDLNTEAFF. The bases are TGTGCCAGCAGTGAGGACCTGAACACTGAAGCTTTCTTT. The chain joins TRBV2 to TRBJ1-1; confidence is insufficient to name the D gene. The CDR3 holds 13 amino acids from the cysteine to the phenylalanine. This entry keeps only the CDR3 DNA: 39 bases, framed from base 1. Reading the germline V gene gives CDR1 SNHLY and CDR2 FYNNEI. V lost 3 bases and J lost 0 bases; the stretch between them is 5 bases long.